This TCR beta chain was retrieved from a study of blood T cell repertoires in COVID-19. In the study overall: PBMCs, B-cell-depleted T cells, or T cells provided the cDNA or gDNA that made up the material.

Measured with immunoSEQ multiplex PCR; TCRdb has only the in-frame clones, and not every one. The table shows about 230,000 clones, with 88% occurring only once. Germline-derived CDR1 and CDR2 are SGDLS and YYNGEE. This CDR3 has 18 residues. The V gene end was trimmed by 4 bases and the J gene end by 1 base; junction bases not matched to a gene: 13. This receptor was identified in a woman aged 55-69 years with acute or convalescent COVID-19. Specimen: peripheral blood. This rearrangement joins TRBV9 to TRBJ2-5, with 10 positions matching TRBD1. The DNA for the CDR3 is TGTGCCAGCAGCCGCCTAGGGGGGACAGGGGTTCCCCAAGAGACCCAGTACTTC. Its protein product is CASSRLGGTGVPQETQYF. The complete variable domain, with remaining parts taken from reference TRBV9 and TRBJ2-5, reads DSGVTQTPKHLITATGQRVTLRCSPRSGDLSVYWYQQSLDQGLQFLIQYYNGEERAKGNILERFSAQQFPDLHSELNLSSLELGDSALYFCASSRLGGTGVPQETQYFGPGTRLLVL.